This TCR beta chain was found in a study of long-term antiretroviral therapy in people with HIV. Turning to this clone: Its antigen remains unidentified.

Sequencing relied on immunoSEQ assay v3.0, run at survey level. The study targeted roughly 35,000-50,000 T-cell genomes per sample in sequencing. Method: immunoSEQ multiplex PCR; TCRdb's copy keeps in-frame clones and lacks some. The table shows about 8,500 clones, with around 84% occurring only once. Study-level findings and limits: Transplant donor controls retained higher diversity, though diversity increased after ART. Compared with controls, HIV repertoires showed narrower CDR3 length ranges.

The study drew at least one pre-ART and at least two post-ART PBMC samples from every donor. V was shortened by 5 bases and J by 4 bases, with 20 bases between the two germline ends. Germline CDR1 and CDR2: MNHEY and SMNVEV (reference sequence). There are 16 residues in the CDR3. The sample was unsorted PBMCs, taken 0.3 years before starting antiretroviral therapy. V gene TRBV27 combines with J gene TRBJ1-2, with D possibly matching TRBD1 (6 bases). This clonotype was sampled from a man aged 25 to 45 with HIV. The CDR3 nucleotides read TGTGCCAGCAGTCCCTGGACAGAAAGATTAATCTATGGCTACACCTTC. Residues: CASSPWTERLIYGYTF.